This T cell receptor (beta chain) is drawn from a study of blood T cell repertoires in COVID-19. The germline V gene encodes CDR1 SQVTM and CDR2 ANQGSEA. V lost 2 bases to trimming and J lost 4 bases, with 9 bases between them. The CDR3 is 12 amino acids. Only in-frame clones appear in the TCRdb table, and some are missing; sequencing was by immunoSEQ multiplex PCR. Of 170,000 or so clones in the sample, around four fifths are singletons; the top ten hold approximately 15%. The study assigned cohorts using participant-reported clinical history. Material: PBMCs or T cells enriched from blood (not recorded which). This receptor was identified in a woman between 45 and 65 years old who had recovered from COVID-19. This chain joins TRBV29-1 and TRBJ2-7, with D perhaps TRBD1 (5 bases). In DNA, the CDR3 is TGCAGCGTTGAAAGTCAGGGTTACGAGCAGTACTTC. It yields the protein CSVESQGYEQYF.